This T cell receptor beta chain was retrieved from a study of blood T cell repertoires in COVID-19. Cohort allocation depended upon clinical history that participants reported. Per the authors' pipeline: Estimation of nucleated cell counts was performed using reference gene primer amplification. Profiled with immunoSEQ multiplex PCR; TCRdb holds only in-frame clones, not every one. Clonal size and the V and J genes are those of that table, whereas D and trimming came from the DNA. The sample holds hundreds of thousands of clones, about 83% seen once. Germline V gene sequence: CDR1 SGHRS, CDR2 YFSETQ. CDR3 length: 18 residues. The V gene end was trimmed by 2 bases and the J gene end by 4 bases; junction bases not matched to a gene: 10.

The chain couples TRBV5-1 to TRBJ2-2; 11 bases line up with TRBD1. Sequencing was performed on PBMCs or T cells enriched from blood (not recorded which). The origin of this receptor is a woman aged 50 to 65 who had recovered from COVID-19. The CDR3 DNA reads TGCGCCAGCAGCTTAGGGGCCGGGACAGGGGGAGTCACCGGGGAGCTGTTTTTT. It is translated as CASSLGAGTGGVTGELFF.